This is a list of T cell receptor beta chains from one sample in a study of OX40 agonist ivuxolimab in advanced cancers. Sequencing used immunoSEQ multiplex PCR; TCRdb keeps in-frame clones, though not all of them. The data show approximately 60,000 clones, 92% seen once. The sample in question was CD4+ or CD8+ T cells sorted from blood, obtained in a trial of the OX40 agonist ivuxolimab. The receptors stem from an adult with an advanced solid tumor such as melanoma, head and neck, liver or kidney cancer. The conserved cysteine and the conserved F or W are not part of the CDR3 here. Each record gives: clone size, J gene, V gene, CDR3 protein. Some rows mark clone size as missing; the rest say once, few, many or name a class of expanded clone.

>.|TRBJ2-3|TRBV30
AWSVLGLSTDTQY
>.|TRBJ1-2|TRBV5-1
ASSLGTAYGYT
>.|TRBJ2-5|TRBV5-1
ASSLGQGQETQY
>.|TRBJ2-3|TRBV5-1
ASSLEAAGKPDTQY
>.|TRBJ2-7|TRBV5-4
ASSQDPGGDYEQY
>once|TRBJ1-4|TRBV4-1
ASSLPGRNEKLF
>.|TRBJ2-1|TRBV10-2
ASTGGIEQF
>.|TRBJ2-5|TRBV11-3
ASSHQSDSYLETQY
>once|TRBJ1-5|TRBV6-1
ASKRGSGQPQH
>.|TRBJ1-1|TRBV2
ASTERGYTEAF
>.|TRBJ2-5|TRBV9
ASSAQPTETQY
>.|TRBJ1-1|TRBV7-9
ASRITENTEAF
>.|TRBJ2-5|TRBV6-5
ASSFNRGLGETQY
>.|TRBJ2-3|TRBV13
ASSLGRLAGAGDTQY
>.|TRBJ2-3|TRBV5-1
ASSLRTNGDTQY
>.|TRBJ2-3|TRBV7-8
ASSFIQGLWTDTQY
>.|TRBJ2-4|TRBV5-4
ASSLSGGSAKNIQY
>.|TRBJ1-5|TRBV6-1
ASTKNLANQPQH
>.|TRBJ2-2|TRBV5-6
ASSLLGLGTGELF
>.|TRBJ2-6|TRBV6-1
ASSDRDRGPQVPGANVLT
>.|TRBJ2-3|TRBV30
AWSDRTATDTQY
>.|TRBJ1-2|TRBV30
AWRIGGYGYT
>.|TRBJ1-1|TRBV30
AWAQGPPWEAF
>.|TRBJ1-1|TRBV7-2
ASSLVGGAGEAF
>.|TRBJ2-7|TRBV10-3
AITAGEWDEQY
>few|TRBJ1-5|TRBV7-9
ASSPGGAQPQH
>.|TRBJ2-1|TRBV19
ASSASEDYRNEQF
>.|TRBJ2-7|TRBV5-1
ASSLGGLDNYEQY
>.|TRBJ2-7|TRBV4-2
ASSRSAGTGESYEQY
>.|TRBJ2-1|TRBV6-5
ASSYSGDEQF
>.|TRBJ2-5|TRBV10-2
ASTDGTGIPLQETQY
>.|TRBJ2-3|TRBV6-1
ASLESWGTDTQY
>.|TRBJ2-1|TRBV5-1
ASSGSGMDNEQF
>.|TRBJ1-1|TRBV4-1
ASSQDPLMNRDVDTEAF
>.|TRBJ1-4|TRBV18
ASSPLDQGGEKLF
>.|TRBJ2-3|TRBV15
ATSTRTGGTDTQY
>.|TRBJ1-2|TRBV6-5
ASSQGGSYGYT
>once|TRBJ2-1|TRBV10-1
ASSPRQGGKDEQF
>few|TRBJ1-5|TRBV7-9
ASGRQGGNQPQH
>.|TRBJ2-7|TRBV2
ASSRDRDEQY
>.|TRBJ2-3|TRBV11-2
ASSLDRWGGPLETQY
>.|TRBJ1-2|TRBV5-4
ASSFSLGGVEGYT
>.|TRBJ1-6|TRBV25-1
ASSGSSYNSPLH
>.|TRBJ1-1|TRBV6-5
ASSYFGQEGEAF
>.|TRBJ1-1|TRBV11-2
ASSLRLNTEAF
>once|TRBJ2-7|TRBV7-3
ASSSRGSGTGGTYEQY
>.|TRBJ1-1|TRBV6-1
ASSPLTEAF
>.|TRBJ2-5|TRBV5-6
ASSLTSGRAQETQY
>.|TRBJ2-7|TRBV7-2
ASSPFMASGSSYEQY
>.|TRBJ2-3|TRBV28
ASSRGVVDTQY
>.|TRBJ2-3|TRBV11-3
ASSLPGDTDTQY
>.|TRBJ1-6|TRBV6-5
ASSAGPSPLH
>medium-sized|TRBJ1-1|TRBV27
ASSLSLLGNTEAF
>.|TRBJ1-6|TRBV19
ASSKSFGGSGLSPLH
>once|TRBJ1-1|TRBV6-5
ASSSQDDTEAF
>.|TRBJ1-1|TRBV30
AWNPGLMNTEAF
>.|TRBJ2-7|TRBV18
ASSRSSGGAYEQY